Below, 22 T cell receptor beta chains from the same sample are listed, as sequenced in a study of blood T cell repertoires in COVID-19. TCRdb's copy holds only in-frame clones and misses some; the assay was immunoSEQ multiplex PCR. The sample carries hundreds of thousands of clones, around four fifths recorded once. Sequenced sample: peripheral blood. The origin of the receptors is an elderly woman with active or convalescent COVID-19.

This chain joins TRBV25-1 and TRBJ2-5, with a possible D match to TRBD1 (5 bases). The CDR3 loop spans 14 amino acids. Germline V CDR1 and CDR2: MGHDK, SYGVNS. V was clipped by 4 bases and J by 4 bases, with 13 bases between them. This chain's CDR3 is CASSGPGYGETQYF. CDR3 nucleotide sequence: TGTGCCAGCAGTGGACCAGGGTACGGAGAGACCCAGTACTTC.

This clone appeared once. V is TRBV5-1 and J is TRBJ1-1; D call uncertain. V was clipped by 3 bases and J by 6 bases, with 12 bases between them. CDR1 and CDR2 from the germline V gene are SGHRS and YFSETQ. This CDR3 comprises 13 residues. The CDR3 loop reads CASSSGNLAEAFF. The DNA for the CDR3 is TGCGCCAGCAGCTCAGGTAATTTGGCTGAAGCTTTCTTT.

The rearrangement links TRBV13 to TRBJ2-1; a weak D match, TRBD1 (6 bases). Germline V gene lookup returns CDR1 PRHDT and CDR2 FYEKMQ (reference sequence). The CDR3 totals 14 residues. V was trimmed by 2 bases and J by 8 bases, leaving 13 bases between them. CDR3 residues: CASSLFHRADEQFF. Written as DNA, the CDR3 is TGTGCCAGCAGCTTATTCCACAGGGCCGATGAGCAGTTCTTC.

DNA for the CDR3: TGTGCCAGCAGTGAGCAGGGACAGGGCGAGACCCAGTACTTC. It translates to CASSEQGQGETQYF. The rearrangement uses TRBV2 and TRBJ2-5, with 9 bases lining up with TRBD1. The V and J ends lost 3 bases and 5 bases, in that order; junction bases with no gene match: 4. In germline, CDR1 is SNHLY, CDR2 FYNNEI. The length of the CDR3 is 14 residues.

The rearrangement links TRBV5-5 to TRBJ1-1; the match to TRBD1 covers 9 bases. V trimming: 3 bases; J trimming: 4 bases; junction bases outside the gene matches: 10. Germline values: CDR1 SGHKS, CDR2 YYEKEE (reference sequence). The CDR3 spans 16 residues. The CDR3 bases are TGTGCCAGCAGCTGGGGACAGGGCATTAAGGGCACTGAAGCTTTCTTT. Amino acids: CASSWGQGIKGTEAFF.

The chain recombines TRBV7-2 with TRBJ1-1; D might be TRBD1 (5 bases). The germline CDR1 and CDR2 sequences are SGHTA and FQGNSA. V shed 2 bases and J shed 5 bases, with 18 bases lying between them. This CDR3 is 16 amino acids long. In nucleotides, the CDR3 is TGTGCCAGCAGCTTATACAACAGGTTCGGAAAGACTGAAGCTTTCTTT. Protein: CASSLYNRFGKTEAFF.

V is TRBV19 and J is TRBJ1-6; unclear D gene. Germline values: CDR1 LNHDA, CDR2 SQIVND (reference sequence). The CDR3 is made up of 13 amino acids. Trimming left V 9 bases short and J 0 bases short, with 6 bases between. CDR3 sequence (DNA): TGTGCCAGCCACAACTCCTATAATTCACCCCTCCACTTT. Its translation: CASHNSYNSPLHF.

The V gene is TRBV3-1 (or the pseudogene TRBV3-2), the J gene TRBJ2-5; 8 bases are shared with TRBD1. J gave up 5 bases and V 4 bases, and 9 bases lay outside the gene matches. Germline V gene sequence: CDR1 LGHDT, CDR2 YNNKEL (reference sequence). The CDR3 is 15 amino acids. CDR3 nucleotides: TGTGCCAGCAGCCCCCTTGCCAGGGGGCCTGAGACCCAGTACTTC. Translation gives CASSPLARGPETQYF.

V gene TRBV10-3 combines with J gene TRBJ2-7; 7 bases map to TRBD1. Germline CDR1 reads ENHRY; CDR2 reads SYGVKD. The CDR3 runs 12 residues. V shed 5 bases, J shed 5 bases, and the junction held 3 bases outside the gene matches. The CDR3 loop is CAISMTGNEQYF. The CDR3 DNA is TGTGCCATCAGTATGACAGGGAACGAGCAGTACTTC.

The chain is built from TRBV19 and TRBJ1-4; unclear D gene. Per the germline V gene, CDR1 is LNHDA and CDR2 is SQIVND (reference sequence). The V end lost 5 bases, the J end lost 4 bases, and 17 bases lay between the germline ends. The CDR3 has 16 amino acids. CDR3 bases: TGTGCCAGTAGTTCAGATGTGGGGAGGGATAATGAAAAACTGTTTTTT. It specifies CASSSDVGRDNEKLFF.

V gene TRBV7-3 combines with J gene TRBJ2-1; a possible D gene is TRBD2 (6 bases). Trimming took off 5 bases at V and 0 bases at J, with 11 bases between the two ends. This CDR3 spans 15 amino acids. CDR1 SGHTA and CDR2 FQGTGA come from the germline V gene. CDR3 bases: TGTGCCAGCAGCCTAGGAGGGCCCTCCTACAATGAGCAGTTCTTC. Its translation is CASSLGGPSYNEQFF.

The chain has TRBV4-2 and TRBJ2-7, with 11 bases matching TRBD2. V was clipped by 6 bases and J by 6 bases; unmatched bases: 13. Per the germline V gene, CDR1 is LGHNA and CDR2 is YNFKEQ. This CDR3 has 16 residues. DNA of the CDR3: TGTGCCAGCAGGCGGGGACTAGCGGTGGGGGGTTCCGAGCAGTACTTC. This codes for CASRRGLAVGGSEQYF.

The chain's CDR3 is CASSLNGEGYNEQFF. CDR3 sequence (DNA): TGTGCCAGCAGCTTGAATGGGGAGGGTTACAATGAGCAGTTCTTC. The chain uses TRBV5-5 and TRBJ2-1; 7 bases agree with TRBD2. Trimming took 1 base from V and 4 from J; bases not matched to a gene: 5. The CDR3 totals 15 residues. CDR1 and CDR2 from the germline V gene are SGHKS and YYEKEE (reference sequence).

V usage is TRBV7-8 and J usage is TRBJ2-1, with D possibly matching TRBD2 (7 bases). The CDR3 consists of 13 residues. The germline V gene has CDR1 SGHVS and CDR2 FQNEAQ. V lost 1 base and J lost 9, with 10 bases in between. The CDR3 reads CASSLDRGGEQFF. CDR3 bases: TGTGCCAGCAGCTTAGATAGGGGGGGTGAGCAGTTCTTC.

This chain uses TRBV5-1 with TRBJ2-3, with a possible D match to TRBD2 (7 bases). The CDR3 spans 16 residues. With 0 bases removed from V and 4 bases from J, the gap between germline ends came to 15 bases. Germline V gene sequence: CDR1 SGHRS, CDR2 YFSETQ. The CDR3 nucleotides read TGCGCCAGCAGCTTGGCGGGGGGCCGGGCGGCAGATACGCAGTATTTT. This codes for CASSLAGGRAADTQYF.

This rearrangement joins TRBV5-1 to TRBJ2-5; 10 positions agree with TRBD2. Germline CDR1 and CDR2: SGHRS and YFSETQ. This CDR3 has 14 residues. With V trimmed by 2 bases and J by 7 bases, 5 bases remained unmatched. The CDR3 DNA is TGCGCCAGCAGCTTCGGGACTAGCGAGGGGACCCAGTACTTC. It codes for CASSFGTSEGTQYF.

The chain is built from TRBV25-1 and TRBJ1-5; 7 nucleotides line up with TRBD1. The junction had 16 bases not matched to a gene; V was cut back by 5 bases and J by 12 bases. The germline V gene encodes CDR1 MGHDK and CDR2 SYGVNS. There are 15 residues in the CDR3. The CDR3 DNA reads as TGTGCCAGCAGTAAAGACAGGGATGGGAAAGAAGACCAGCATTTT. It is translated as CASSKDRDGKEDQHF.

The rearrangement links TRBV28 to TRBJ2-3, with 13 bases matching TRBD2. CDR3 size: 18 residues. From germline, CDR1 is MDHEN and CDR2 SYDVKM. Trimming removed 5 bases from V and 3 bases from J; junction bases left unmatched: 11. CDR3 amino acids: CASSPSGTSGVSTDTQYF. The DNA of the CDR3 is TGTGCCAGCAGTCCCTCCGGGACTAGCGGGGTTAGTACAGATACGCAGTATTTT.

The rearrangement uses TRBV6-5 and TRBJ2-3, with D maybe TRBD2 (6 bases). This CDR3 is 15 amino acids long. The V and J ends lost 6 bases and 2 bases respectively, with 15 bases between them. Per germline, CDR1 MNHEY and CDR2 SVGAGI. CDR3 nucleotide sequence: TGTGCCAGCAGCAAGACTAGGGGTGACACAGATACGCAGTATTTT. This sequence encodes CASSKTRGDTDTQYF.

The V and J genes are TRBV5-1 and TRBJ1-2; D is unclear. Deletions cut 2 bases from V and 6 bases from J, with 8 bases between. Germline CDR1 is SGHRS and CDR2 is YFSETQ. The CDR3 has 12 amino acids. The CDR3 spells CASSFLFDGYTF. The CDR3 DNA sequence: TGCGCCAGCAGCTTTTTATTTGATGGCTACACCTTC.

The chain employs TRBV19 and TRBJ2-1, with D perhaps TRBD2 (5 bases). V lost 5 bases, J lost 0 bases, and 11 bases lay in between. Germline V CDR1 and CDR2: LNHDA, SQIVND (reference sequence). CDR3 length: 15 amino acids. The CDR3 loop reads CASSQLGSSYNEQFF. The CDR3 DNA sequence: TGTGCCAGTAGTCAACTAGGGAGCTCCTACAATGAGCAGTTCTTC.

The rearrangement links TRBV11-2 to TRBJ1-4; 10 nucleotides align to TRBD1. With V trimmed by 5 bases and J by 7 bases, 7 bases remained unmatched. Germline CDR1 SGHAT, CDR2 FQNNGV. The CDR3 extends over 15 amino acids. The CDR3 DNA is TGTGCCAGCAGCGCCGTGACAGGGGGCGGTGAAAAACTGTTTTTT. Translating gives CASSAVTGGGEKLFF. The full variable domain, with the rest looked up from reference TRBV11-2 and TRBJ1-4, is EAGVAQSPRYKIIEKRQSVAFWCNPISGHATLYWYQQILGQGPKLLIQFQNNGVVDDSQLPKDRFSAERLKGVDSTLKIQPAKLEDSAVYLCASSAVTGGGEKLFFGSGTQLSVL.